This T cell receptor (beta chain) was found in a study of technical replicates of blood from four donors. Data came from immunoSEQ multiplex PCR; TCRdb stores just in-frame clones and leaves some out. The table shows more than 55,000 clones, with roughly nine tenths occurring only once. V was pared by 5 bases and J by 5 bases, with 8 bases of the junction left unmatched. Germline values: CDR1 SGHTA, CDR2 FQGNSA. This CDR3 comprises 14 residues. The chain recombines TRBV7-2 with TRBJ2-5; 7 bases align to TRBD2. Sequenced sample: PBMCs. The clonotype was recovered from a human donor in good health. Some clones in this sample may be carry-over from other donors' samples. This chain's CDR3 is CASSRERGRETQYF. DNA for the CDR3: TGTGCCAGCAGCCGCGAGCGGGGTCGGGAGACCCAGTACTTC.